This T cell receptor beta chain was recorded in a study of beta chain features in type 1 diabetes. Study results and limitations: The similarity of naive, central memory and Treg TCRB repertoires appeared greater among patients than among healthy donors. cDNA-based reads could over-represent cells with high TCR expression. Type 1 diabetes patients showed a moderate but significant shortening of TCRB CDR3s in all four CD4+ subsets.

There are a few counts of this clone. The antigen remains undetermined. Purities in excess of 95% were seen in all sorted populations. Germline loops: CDR1 SQVTM, CDR2 ANQGSEA. The ends were cut back, 3 bases at V and 7 bases at J, with 10 bases in the middle. This CDR3 comprises 13 residues. Sequenced material consisted of expressed TCRB transcripts (all of the isolated RNA was reverse transcribed). Generated by immunoSEQ multiplex PCR, the TCRdb table keeps only in-frame clones and is missing some. This sample has about 700,000 clones, with around an eighth found just once. The gene calls are TRBV29-1 and TRBJ1-6; D possibly corresponds to TRBD1 (6 bases). This receptor was identified in a man younger than 30 with type 1 diabetes. Sequencing used naive CD4+ T cells from blood. In DNA form, the CDR3 reads TGCAGCGTTGAGACAGGACTAAATTCACCCCTCCACTTT. Its translation: CSVETGLNSPLHF.